This T cell receptor beta chain was recovered during a study of blood T cell repertoires in COVID-19. Study context: T cells, B-cell-depleted T cells, or PBMCs supplied cDNA or gDNA.

Original analysis: Cell counts per sample came from amplifying reference gene primers. Some clones are missing from TCRdb's copy, which holds only in-frame ones; the method was immunoSEQ multiplex PCR. D and trimming were read from the DNA, whereas the V and J calls and clone size are those reported in that table. The sample yields 110,000 or so clones, approximately 90% seen once. This CDR3 is 17 amino acids long. The trim removed 7 bases at V and 0 bases at J, leaving 8 bases unmatched. Germline assignment: CDR1 MNHNY and CDR2 SVGAGI (reference sequence). Material: peripheral blood. This receptor was taken from a human donor with acute or convalescent COVID-19. The donor label of this sample is uncertain. This chain joins TRBV6-6 and TRBJ2-6; 8 bases are a match to TRBD1. The CDR3 DNA follows: TGTGCCAGCAATCGACAGGGGTTGGCCTCTGGGGCCAACGTCCTGACTTTC. It encodes CASNRQGLASGANVLTF.